The 25 T cell receptor beta chains below were found in one sample sequenced in a study of blood T cell repertoires in COVID-19. Sequenced by immunoSEQ multiplex PCR; TCRdb stores in-frame clones only, minus some. The sample holds 90,000 to 120,000 clones, 88% seen once. The sample taken for sequencing was peripheral blood. The receptors were sampled from a man between 50 and 59 years old with active or convalescent COVID-19.

The V and J genes are TRBV5-6 and TRBJ2-7, with a weak D call TRBD1 (6 bases). Germline CDR1 and CDR2: SGHDT and YYEEEE. CDR3 length: 15 amino acids. The ends were cut back, 0 bases at V and 0 bases at J, with 10 bases in the middle. The CDR3 sequence: CASSLGGLISYEQYF. The DNA for the CDR3 is TGTGCCAGCAGCTTGGGGGGGCTAATCTCCTACGAGCAGTACTTC.

J is TRBJ2-5 and V is TRBV7-9, with D unclear. This CDR3 spans 14 amino acids. Trimming left V 1 base short and J 5 bases short, with 11 bases between. CDR1 and CDR2 (germline): SEHNR, FQNEAQ (reference sequence). The CDR3 region has the DNA TGTGCCAGCAGCTTAGGGCAGGTTTCGGAGACCCAGTACTTC. Protein sequence: CASSLGQVSETQYF. Variable domain in full (rest from reference TRBV7-9 and TRBJ2-5): DTGVSQNPRHKITKRGQNVTFRCDPISEHNRLYWYRQTLGQGPEFLTYFQNEAQLEKSRLLSDRFSAERPKGSFSTLEIQRTEQGDSAMYLCASSLGQVSETQYFGPGTRLLVL.

This sequence joins TRBV13 and TRBJ2-1, with TRBD2 matching over 8 bases. The V gene end was trimmed by 0 bases and the J gene end by 8 bases; junction bases not matched to a gene: 15. There are 18 residues in the CDR3. Germline CDR1 and CDR2: PRHDT and FYEKMQ (reference sequence). CDR3 sequence (DNA): TGTGCCAGCAGCTTAGGCTTAGCGGGAACCTACCTAGCCGATGAGCAGTTCTTC. This encodes CASSLGLAGTYLADEQFF.

This clone was observed a few times. The chain joins TRBV4-2 to TRBJ2-2; 7 positions agree with TRBD2. CDR3 length: 16 amino acids. V shed 3 bases, J shed 6 bases, and the junction held 10 bases outside the gene matches. Germline V lookup: CDR1 LGHNA, CDR2 YNFKEQ. The CDR3 DNA sequence: TGTGCCAGCAGCCACCCTAGCGGCCAAAGGGCCGGGGAGCTGTTTTTT. It is translated as CASSHPSGQRAGELFF.

The chain has TRBV6-5 and TRBJ2-1, with TRBD2 as a possible D gene (5 bases). The CDR3 has 15 residues. Germline V gene lookup returns CDR1 MNHEY and CDR2 SVGAGI. Trimming removed 3 bases at V and 1 base at J, with 10 bases between. The CDR3 reads CASSYAGGSYNEQFF. CDR3 coding DNA: TGTGCCAGCAGTTATGCGGGCGGATCCTACAATGAGCAGTTCTTC.

The V call is TRBV6-5, the J call TRBJ1-3, with no clear D. The CDR3 runs 15 residues. V shed 6 bases and J shed 1 base, with 13 bases lying between them. Germline V gene data show CDR1 as MNHEY and CDR2 as SVGAGI. The CDR3 is CASRLEQSSGNTIYF. Written as DNA, the CDR3 is TGTGCCAGCAGGTTGGAACAGTCATCTGGAAACACCATATATTTT.

The chain couples TRBV7-2 to TRBJ2-7; the match to TRBD2 covers 9 bases. The germline V gene encodes CDR1 SGHTA and CDR2 FQGNSA. The CDR3 is 15 amino acids. V lost 5 bases to trimming and J lost 3 bases; unmatched junction nucleotides: 8. CDR3 in amino acids: CASSVILAGLYEQYF. The DNA of the CDR3 is TGTGCCAGCAGCGTAATACTAGCGGGTCTCTACGAGCAGTACTTC.

The chain employs TRBV19 and TRBJ2-1, with 8 bases identical to TRBD2. This CDR3 contains 17 residues. Trimming removed 1 base from V and 2 bases from J; junction bases left unmatched: 7. Looked up from germline, CDR1 is LNHDA and CDR2 is SQIVND (reference sequence). For the CDR3, the DNA is TGTGCCAGTAGTATAGGAGGTAGCGGGACCCCCTACAATGAGCAGTTCTTC. Its protein is CASSIGGSGTPYNEQFF.

The chain is built from TRBV11-3 and TRBJ2-1; TRBD2 aligns across 7 bases. Trimming removed 3 bases from V and 4 bases from J; junction bases left unmatched: 6. The CDR3 is 15 residues long. Germline V gives CDR1 SGHNT, CDR2 YENEEA. CDR3 in amino acids: CASSFREGPYNEQFF. CDR3 coding DNA: TGTGCCAGCAGCTTTAGGGAGGGCCCGTACAATGAGCAGTTCTTC.

This clone was seen a single time. The chain carries TRBV30 and TRBJ2-2; maybe TRBD2 (6 bases). The germline V gene encodes CDR1 GTSNPN and CDR2 SVGIG (reference sequence). This CDR3 comprises 13 residues. V shed 7 bases and J shed 2 bases, with 11 bases lying between them. The CDR3 DNA reads as TGTGCCTCAGGGACTTTCAACACCGGGGAGCTGTTTTTT. It codes for CASGTFNTGELFF.

The gene calls are TRBV25-1 and TRBJ1-3; a possible D gene is TRBD1 (6 bases). The CDR3 consists of 16 residues. Trimming took off 2 bases at V and 3 bases at J, with 14 bases between the two ends. Per the germline V gene, CDR1 is MGHDK and CDR2 is SYGVNS. DNA for the CDR3: TGTGCCAGCAGTGAAGGAGACAGGAGCGGTGGAAACACCATATATTTT. It codes for CASSEGDRSGGNTIYF.

The chain couples TRBV19 to TRBJ1-5; D is uncertain. The V end was cut by 5 bases, the J end by 6 bases, with 17 bases between. Germline V CDR1 and CDR2: LNHDA, SQIVND (reference sequence). CDR3 length: 15 residues. The CDR3 DNA follows: TGTGCCAGTAGTGTACTCGGAGGGAGCCCTCAGCCCCAGCATTTT. It specifies CASSVLGGSPQPQHF.

The rearrangement uses TRBV3-1 (or the pseudogene TRBV3-2) and TRBJ1-2; D gene unclear. There are 18 residues in the CDR3. V was pared by 0 bases and J by 1 base, with 18 bases between. Germline-derived CDR1 and CDR2 are LGHDT and YNNKEL (reference sequence). As DNA, the CDR3 is TGTGCCAGCAGCCAAGACCTATGGACCGAGGGCTTTAACTATGGCTACACCTTC. As protein: CASSQDLWTEGFNYGYTF.

The chain has TRBV30 and TRBJ1-2; 9 positions agree with TRBD1. There are 11 residues in the CDR3. The V gene's germline CDR1 is GTSNPN and CDR2 SVGIG (reference sequence). J lost 5 bases, V lost 5 bases, and 0 bases had no gene match. CDR3 in DNA: TGTGCCTGGGACAGGGGGTATGGCTACACCTTC. Encoded protein: CAWDRGYGYTF.

The V call is TRBV6-5, the J call TRBJ2-3, with D perhaps TRBD2 (6 bases). The CDR3 is 14 residues long. Trimming removed 6 bases from V and 5 bases from J, with 15 bases in between. Germline-derived CDR1 and CDR2 are MNHEY and SVGAGI. CDR3 DNA sequence: TGTGCCAGCAGACTTAGGGAGGACGAAGATACGCAGTATTTT. Protein product: CASRLREDEDTQYF.

J is TRBJ2-2 and V is TRBV29-1, with TRBD2 as a possible D gene (5 bases). Germline V CDR1 and CDR2: SQVTM, ANQGSEA. The CDR3 is 11 amino acids. Trimming shortened V by 7 bases and J by 7 bases, and 10 bases separated the two germline ends. DNA for the CDR3: TGCAGCGCGGCGGAGGACGGGGAGCTGTTTTTT. The encoded protein is CSAAEDGELFF.

This chain links TRBV19 with TRBJ1-3; TRBD1 is a possible D gene (5 bases). Germline CDR1 reads LNHDA; CDR2 reads SQIVND (reference sequence). This CDR3 comprises 16 residues. V was pared by 6 bases and J by 0 bases, with 15 bases between. The DNA for the CDR3 is TGTGCCAGTAGCCCATCGACAGCTTACTCTGGAAACACCATATATTTT. Amino acid sequence: CASSPSTAYSGNTIYF.

This clone was observed a few times. This chain uses TRBV7-2 with TRBJ2-7; weak D call: TRBD2 (6 bases). V lost 3 bases to trimming and J lost 3 bases, with 12 bases between them. Per the germline V gene, CDR1 is SGHTA and CDR2 is FQGNSA. There are 14 residues in the CDR3. The CDR3 protein is CASSLRRSGYEQYF. CDR3 nucleotides: TGTGCCAGCAGCTTGCGGCGTAGCGGCTACGAGCAGTACTTC.

J is TRBJ2-7 and V is TRBV21-1; the D call TRBD1 from the table was never checked on the DNA. TRBV21-1 is labeled a pseudogene. The CDR3 contains 23 residues. The CDR3 DNA reads as TGTGCCAGCAGCAAACGCCCCGAAGGTCCCGGGACAGGGGAAATACATCCCTCCGGCGAGCAGTACTTC. Encoded protein: CASSKRPEGPGTGEIHPSGEQYF.

The chain recombines TRBV21-1 with TRBJ1-1; TRBD1, as called in the table, went unchecked against the DNA. TRBV21-1 is a known pseudogene. This CDR3 spans 19 amino acids. The CDR3 nucleotides are TGTGCCAGCAGCGAAAAAATTTGGGGAAACGTACAGGAGAACACTGAAGCTTTCTTT. Encoded protein: CASSEKIWGNVQENTEAFF.

The chain joins TRBV28 to TRBJ2-4, with 8 bases that match TRBD2. The junction had 13 bases not matched to a gene; V was cut back by 5 bases and J by 13 bases. Looked up from germline, CDR1 is MDHEN and CDR2 is SYDVKM. This CDR3 contains 14 residues. The CDR3 reads CASSPPKSGRGQYF. CDR3 DNA: TGTGCCAGCAGTCCACCAAAAAGCGGGAGAGGCCAGTACTTC.

This sequence joins TRBV19 and TRBJ1-6, with D hard to call. Per the germline V gene, CDR1 is LNHDA and CDR2 is SQIVND (reference sequence). V shed 4 bases and J shed 10 bases, with 11 bases lying between them. The CDR3 sequence is 13 residues long. The chain's CDR3 is CASSRSSGSPLHF. The DNA of the CDR3 is TGTGCCAGTAGTAGGTCGTCGGGATCACCCCTCCACTTT.

The J gene is TRBJ1-1, the V gene TRBV14; no reliable D call. Germline V lookup: CDR1 SGHDN, CDR2 FVKESK. With 1 base removed from V and 1 base from J, the gap between germline ends came to 4 bases. The CDR3 runs 13 residues. CDR3 in amino acids: CASSQVRNTEAFF. The CDR3 DNA is TGTGCCAGCAGCCAAGTCCGGAACACTGAAGCTTTCTTT. The full variable domain, its missing parts supplied by reference TRBV14 and TRBJ1-1, is EAGVTQFPSHSVIEKGQTVTLRCDPISGHDNLYWYRRVMGKEIKFLLHFVKESKQDESGMPNNRFLAERTGGTYSTLKVQPAELEDSGVYFCASSQVRNTEAFFGQGTRLTVV.

A single count supports this clone. The V call is TRBV28, the J call TRBJ1-2; no firm D call. Germline V lookup: CDR1 MDHEN, CDR2 SYDVKM. Trimming shortened V by 6 bases and J by 0 bases, and 11 bases separated the two germline ends. The CDR3 sequence is 14 residues long. CDR3 region: CASSRGGANYGYTF. The CDR3 region has the DNA TGTGCCAGCAGCCGCGGTGGAGCTAACTATGGCTACACCTTC.

This clone was detected only a few times. V and J are TRBV9 and TRBJ2-7, with TRBD1 matching over 8 bases. V trimming: 0 bases; J trimming: 5 bases; junction bases outside the gene matches: 10. From germline, CDR1 is SGDLS and CDR2 YYNGEE. This CDR3 contains 16 residues. Here the CDR3 reads CASSVGWGDRQNEQYF. CDR3 nucleotide sequence: TGTGCCAGCAGCGTAGGCTGGGGGGACAGGCAAAACGAGCAGTACTTC.